The sequence of this T cell receptor (beta chain) was determined in a study of T cells in Graves' hyperthyroidism and ophthalmopathy. Study as a whole: Peripheral blood was obtained at initial diagnosis, preceding any treatment. Study outcomes and limitations: Most thyroid clonotypes expanded above 0.001 were also detected in blood.

In its sample, this clonotype was seen many times. No antigen is known for it. The TCR beta CDR3 regions underwent amplification using RNA transcripts as the source. The TCR CDR3 was amplified in a first-round RT-PCR using the HTBI primer set. TCRdb re-called the multiplex PCR reads with MiXCR, one entry per CDR3 protein. The repertoire has about 580,000 distinct CDR3 sequences, about 15% of them found once; the top ten carry almost 6%. Germline V gene sequence: CDR1 MNHEY, CDR2 SMNVEV (reference sequence). CDR3 length: 15 residues. V shed 5 bases, J shed 1 base, and the junction held 7 bases outside the gene matches. A patient was excluded if there was uncontrolled infection, other autoimmune disease, pregnancy or lactation.

The receptor was isolated from a woman between 25 and 40 years old with Graves' hyperthyroidism that later progressed to Graves' ophthalmopathy. The sequenced sample was blood. The J gene is TRBJ2-7, the V gene TRBV27; 8 positions agree with TRBD2. CDR3 sequence: CASSPGLGRSYEQYF. The CDR3 DNA reads TGTGCCAGCAGTCCGGGACTAGGTAGGTCCTACGAGCAGTACTTC.